Below are 11 T cell receptor beta chains sequenced from a single sample in a study of regulatory T cells in long-lasting Graves disease. Library construction for TCR beta used iRepertoire HTBI primers and Arm-PCR of CDR3 regions. TCRdb processed the multiplex PCR reads anew with MiXCR; each CDR3 protein has one entry. The repertoire consists of over 500,000 distinct CDR3 sequences, with about 16% occurring once and the leading ten covering around 12%. The time point was: newly diagnosed GD, antithyroid drugs for less than 3 months. Making the TCR library involved RNA that had been extracted from PBMCs. The same data also contributed to another study, on T cells in Graves' hyperthyroidism and ophthalmopathy.

The specimen comprised peripheral blood mononuclear cells (PBMCs), sampled at new diagnosis, from a patient treated with antithyroid drugs. These receptors were taken from a man younger than 30 with Graves disease.

This clonotype was counted a few times. The rearrangement links TRBV5-1 to TRBJ2-3, with 8 bases matching TRBD2. V dropped 1 base and J dropped 6; count of bases not matched to a gene: 7. The CDR3 sequence is 15 residues long. The germline V gene encodes CDR1 SGHRS and CDR2 YFSETQ. The DNA of the CDR3 is TGCGCCAGCAGCTTGTTCTCGGGAGGGGAGGATACGCAGTATTTT. It yields the protein CASSLFSGGEDTQYF.

Ten or more counts support this clonotype. This chain links TRBV27 with TRBJ2-7, with 10 nucleotides matching TRBD2. Looked up from germline, CDR1 is MNHEY and CDR2 is SMNVEV (reference sequence). Trimming at V came to 3 bases and at J to 3 bases, leaving 5 bases not matched to a gene. The CDR3 length is 15 residues. This CDR3 reads CASSFLLAGNYEQYF. CDR3 in DNA: TGTGCCAGCAGTTTCTTACTAGCGGGAAACTACGAGCAGTACTTC.

This clonotype was observed many times. The rearrangement uses TRBV29-1 and TRBJ2-1; 8 nucleotides line up with TRBD1. The CDR3 is made up of 12 amino acids. From germline, CDR1 is SQVTM and CDR2 ANQGSEA. V lost 7 bases, J lost 6 bases, and 5 bases stayed unmatched. CDR3 coding DNA: TGCAGCGGTGACAGGGGCCCCAATGAGCAGTTCTTC. This codes for CSGDRGPNEQFF.

This clonotype appeared many times. CDR3 sequence (DNA): TGTGCCAGCAGCGGAGGGACAGGGGAGGAAGAGACCCAGTACTTC. Its protein product is CASSGGTGEEETQYF. This chain connects TRBV5-6 to TRBJ2-5; 10 bases are shared with TRBD1. In germline, CDR1 is SGHDT, CDR2 YYEEEE. The trim removed 4 bases at V and 3 bases at J, leaving 6 bases unmatched. The CDR3 is 15 residues long.

CDR3 nucleotide sequence: TGTGCCAGCAATGGGGATGGCACAGATACGCAGTATTTT. Its protein product is CASNGDGTDTQYF. The gene calls are TRBV13 and TRBJ2-3; D remains ambiguous. V lost 7 bases and J lost 1, with 9 bases in between. This CDR3 is 13 amino acids long. Germline assignment: CDR1 PRHDT and CDR2 FYEKMQ (reference sequence).

The chain recombines TRBV5-1 with TRBJ2-1; D gene uncertain. The CDR3 contains 13 residues. Trimming pared 0 bases from V and 6 bases from J, leaving 7 bases between. CDR1 is SGHRS and CDR2 is YFSETQ in the germline V gene. CDR3 residues: CASSLAMGNEQFF. DNA of the CDR3: TGCGCCAGCAGCTTGGCCATGGGCAATGAGCAGTTCTTC.

This clonotype was seen repeatedly, ten times or more. The chain has TRBV7-2 and TRBJ2-1; no firm D call. CDR1 SGHTA and CDR2 FQGNSA come from the germline V gene. Trimming removed 5 bases from V and 9 bases from J, with 17 bases in between. This CDR3 spans 14 amino acids. In DNA form, the CDR3 reads TGTGCCAGCAGCATGGACCAGGCGCGAGGTGAGCAGTTCTTC. Translated: CASSMDQARGEQFF.

This sequence joins TRBV2 and TRBJ1-5; unclear D gene. Germline V CDR1 and CDR2: SNHLY, FYNNEI. V lost 2 bases and J lost 5, with 16 bases in between. The CDR3 runs to 16 residues. CDR3 region: CASSELAPRTHQPQHF. CDR3 nucleotides: TGTGCCAGCAGTGAACTTGCCCCAAGGACTCATCAGCCCCAGCATTTT.

This clonotype occurred many times. The chain has TRBV6-2 or TRBV6-3 and TRBJ1-2; no clear D. The CDR3 extends over 13 amino acids. The germline V and J ends were trimmed by 6 bases and 8 bases, with 16 bases remaining between them. Looked up from germline, CDR1 is MNHEY and CDR2 is SVGEGT. The chain's CDR3 is CASRDQEFLGYTF. DNA of the CDR3: TGTGCCAGCAGGGATCAGGAGTTCTTGGGCTACACCTTC.

This clonotype was observed a few times. The genes are TRBV3-1 and TRBJ2-1, with 9 bases that match TRBD2. CDR1 is LGHDT, CDR2 YNNKEL, per germline (reference sequence). The CDR3 is 16 amino acids. V lost 2 bases to trimming and J lost 7 bases; unmatched junction nucleotides: 9. CDR3: CASSQIAGGLGNEQFF. CDR3 DNA: TGTGCCAGCAGCCAAATCGCGGGAGGGCTCGGGAATGAGCAGTTCTTC.

This clonotype was seen repeatedly, ten times or more. This chain links TRBV27 with TRBJ2-3, with D tentatively TRBD1 (6 bases). The V gene's germline CDR1 is MNHEY and CDR2 SMNVEV (reference sequence). The CDR3 covers 15 residues. Trimming removed 5 bases at V and 2 bases at J, with 14 bases between. CDR3 sequence reads: CASSPGTSYTDTQYF. CDR3 sequence (DNA): TGTGCCAGCAGTCCCGGGACAAGCTACACAGATACGCAGTATTTT.